Listed below are T cell receptor beta chains from one sample, sequenced in a study of blood T cell repertoires in COVID-19. The table came from immunoSEQ multiplex PCR; TCRdb's copy has only in-frame clones and leaves some out. Among about 240,000 clones listed, around 90% were seen once. Material: peripheral blood. The origin of the receptors is a man in his sixties who had recovered from COVID-19. Both conserved end residues are part of each CDR3. Fields, in order: D gene, V gene, clone size, J gene, CDR3 protein, CDR3 DNA. The D gene is left open where the match is weak. Expanded clones are given a class, and other clones once, few, many or no size at all.

D gene: TRBD2
V gene: TRBV7-6
clone size: .
J gene: TRBJ2-3
CDR3 protein: CASSPRPGLAGGPRADTQYF
CDR3 DNA: TGTGCCAGCAGCCCTCGCCCCGGACTAGCGGGGGGACCGAGGGCAGATACGCAGTATTTT

D gene: .
V gene: TRBV2
clone size: once
J gene: TRBJ1-2
CDR3 protein: CASSDRRLYGYTF
CDR3 DNA: TGTGCCAGCAGTGATCGTCGGTTGTATGGCTACACCTTC

D gene: TRBD1
V gene: TRBV27
clone size: .
J gene: TRBJ2-7
CDR3 protein: CASSTRDRGPYEQYF
CDR3 DNA: TGTGCCAGCAGCACCCGGGACAGGGGGCCGTACGAGCAGTACTTC

D gene: TRBD1
V gene: TRBV11-2
clone size: once
J gene: TRBJ1-1
CDR3 protein: CASSLGTGGGLTEAFF
CDR3 DNA: TGTGCCAGCAGCTTAGGGACAGGGGGGGGATTAACTGAAGCTTTCTTT

D gene: .
V gene: TRBV18
clone size: once
J gene: TRBJ1-3
CDR3 protein: CASSPRRDFSGNTIYF
CDR3 DNA: TGTGCCAGCTCACCACGGCGGGACTTCTCTGGAAACACCATATATTTT

D gene: .
V gene: TRBV12-5
clone size: once
J gene: TRBJ2-2
CDR3 protein: CASGFYGGELFF
CDR3 DNA: TGTGCTAGTGGTTTCTACGGCGGGGAGCTGTTTTTT

D gene: TRBD1
V gene: TRBV6-6
clone size: .
J gene: TRBJ2-1
CDR3 protein: CASSYDRQGWNEQFF
CDR3 DNA: TGTGCCAGCAGTTACGATAGACAGGGTTGGAATGAGCAGTTCTTC

D gene: .
V gene: TRBV9
clone size: .
J gene: TRBJ1-6
CDR3 protein: CASSAFGQGVGSPLHF
CDR3 DNA: TGTGCCAGCAGCGCCTTTGGGCAGGGCGTAGGTTCACCCCTCCACTTT

D gene: TRBD2
V gene: TRBV19
clone size: .
J gene: TRBJ2-3
CDR3 protein: CASSIVAGGPTDTQYF
CDR3 DNA: TGTGCCAGTAGTATAGTAGCGGGGGGGCCTACAGATACGCAGTATTTT

D gene: .
V gene: TRBV11-3
clone size: .
J gene: TRBJ2-3
CDR3 protein: CASSPGWTKTTTTDTQYF
CDR3 DNA: TGTGCCAGCAGCCCGGGGTGGACCAAAACCACTACCACAGATACGCAGTATTTT

D gene: .
V gene: TRBV21-1
clone size: .
J gene: TRBJ1-1
CDR3 protein: CASSKKPRILNPSTEAFF
CDR3 DNA: TGTGCCAGCAGCAAAAAACCCAGGATCCTAAACCCGTCCACTGAAGCTTTCTTT

D gene: TRBD1
V gene: TRBV19
clone size: .
J gene: TRBJ1-2
CDR3 protein: CASRPGQGNYGYTF
CDR3 DNA: TGTGCCAGTAGGCCGGGACAGGGCAACTATGGCTACACCTTC

D gene: .
V gene: TRBV24-1
clone size: .
J gene: TRBJ1-1
CDR3 protein: CATKGRDTEAFF
CDR3 DNA: TGTGCCACCAAAGGCCGGGACACTGAAGCTTTCTTT

D gene: .
V gene: TRBV19
clone size: .
J gene: TRBJ1-5
CDR3 protein: CASSAGATPKRWPQHF
CDR3 DNA: TGTGCCAGTTCAGCAGGGGCCACCCCCAAACGCTGGCCCCAGCATTTT

D gene: .
V gene: TRBV7-8
clone size: .
J gene: TRBJ2-5
CDR3 protein: CASRFGFLTETQYF
CDR3 DNA: TGTGCCAGCAGGTTCGGTTTTCTTACGGAGACCCAGTACTTC

D gene: .
V gene: TRBV28
clone size: .
J gene: TRBJ1-5
CDR3 protein: CASRLVRDQPQHF
CDR3 DNA: TGTGCCAGCAGGTTAGTCCGGGATCAGCCCCAGCATTTT

D gene: .
V gene: TRBV2
clone size: .
J gene: TRBJ2-3
CDR3 protein: CASSDRARLSTDTQYF
CDR3 DNA: TGTGCCAGCAGTGACAGGGCCCGCTTAAGCACAGATACGCAGTATTTT

D gene: TRBD1
V gene: TRBV12-3/TRBV12-4
clone size: once
J gene: TRBJ1-2
CDR3 protein: CASSSQGDNGYTF
CDR3 DNA: TGTGCCAGCAGTTCCCAGGGGGACAATGGCTACACCTTC

D gene: .
V gene: TRBV12-5
clone size: .
J gene: TRBJ1-6
CDR3 protein: CASGLGGYSPLHF
CDR3 DNA: TGTGCTAGTGGCCTAGGAGGGTATTCACCCCTCCACTTT

D gene: TRBD1
V gene: TRBV14
clone size: .
J gene: TRBJ1-2
CDR3 protein: CASSRQGGGYTF
CDR3 DNA: TGTGCCAGCAGCCGACAGGGAGGCGGCTACACCTTC

D gene: .
V gene: TRBV5-1
clone size: .
J gene: TRBJ2-6
CDR3 protein: CASSSTGQLSGANVLTF
CDR3 DNA: TGCGCCAGCAGCTCGACAGGACAACTCTCTGGGGCCAACGTCCTGACTTTC

D gene: TRBD1
V gene: TRBV18
clone size: .
J gene: TRBJ1-1
CDR3 protein: CASSPRDRGYTEAFF
CDR3 DNA: TGTGCCAGCTCACCTAGGGACAGGGGGTATACTGAAGCTTTCTTT

D gene: TRBD1
V gene: TRBV7-9
clone size: .
J gene: TRBJ2-1
CDR3 protein: CASSRRTGSSNEQFF
CDR3 DNA: TGTGCCAGCAGCCGCAGGACAGGGTCATCAAATGAGCAGTTCTTC

D gene: .
V gene: TRBV5-1
clone size: .
J gene: TRBJ1-1
CDR3 protein: CASSQRATRVGTEAFF
CDR3 DNA: TGCGCCAGCAGCCAAAGGGCAACCAGGGTGGGGACTGAAGCTTTCTTT

D gene: TRBD2
V gene: TRBV18
clone size: .
J gene: TRBJ2-1
CDR3 protein: CASSPPGGGRSSYNEQFF
CDR3 DNA: TGTGCCAGCTCACCACCGGGCGGGGGGCGAAGCTCCTACAATGAGCAGTTCTTC

D gene: TRBD2
V gene: TRBV29-1
clone size: .
J gene: TRBJ2-1
CDR3 protein: CSVLTSRSTNEQFF
CDR3 DNA: TGCAGCGTGCTGACTAGCCGATCTACGAATGAGCAGTTCTTC

D gene: TRBD2
V gene: TRBV5-1
clone size: once
J gene: TRBJ2-3
CDR3 protein: CASSLGLARDTQYF
CDR3 DNA: TGCGCCAGCAGCCTAGGACTAGCCCGAGATACGCAGTATTTT

D gene: TRBD1
V gene: TRBV7-8
clone size: .
J gene: TRBJ1-5
CDR3 protein: CASSPGQAFNQPQHF
CDR3 DNA: TGTGCCAGCAGCCCGGGACAGGCCTTTAATCAGCCCCAGCATTTT

D gene: .
V gene: TRBV27
clone size: .
J gene: TRBJ1-3
CDR3 protein: CASSFRGASGNTIYF
CDR3 DNA: TGTGCCAGCAGTTTCCGGGGGGCGTCTGGAAACACCATATATTTT

D gene: TRBD1
V gene: TRBV27
clone size: .
J gene: TRBJ2-7
CDR3 protein: CASSTRQGEQYF
CDR3 DNA: TGTGCCAGCAGCACCCGACAGGGCGAGCAGTACTTC

D gene: TRBD1
V gene: TRBV6-5
clone size: .
J gene: TRBJ1-5
CDR3 protein: CASSKLGGAGQPQHF
CDR3 DNA: TGTGCCAGCAGTAAACTAGGGGGCGCGGGTCAGCCCCAGCATTTT

D gene: .
V gene: TRBV6-5
clone size: .
J gene: TRBJ2-7
CDR3 protein: CASSNLVQNYEQYF
CDR3 DNA: TGTGCCAGCAGCAACCTCGTTCAGAACTACGAGCAGTACTTC

D gene: .
V gene: TRBV5-1
clone size: few
J gene: TRBJ1-6
CDR3 protein: CASRLLRMDSPLHF
CDR3 DNA: TGCGCCAGCAGACTCCTGCGGATGGATTCACCCCTCCACTTT

D gene: .
V gene: TRBV10-3
clone size: .
J gene: TRBJ2-7
CDR3 protein: CAISIAESSYEQYF
CDR3 DNA: TGTGCCATCAGCATAGCGGAGAGCTCCTACGAGCAGTACTTC

D gene: .
V gene: TRBV5-1
clone size: .
J gene: TRBJ2-1
CDR3 protein: CASSLAGSNEQFF
CDR3 DNA: TGCGCCAGCAGCTTGGCGGGGTCCAATGAGCAGTTCTTC

D gene: TRBD1
V gene: TRBV23-1
clone size: .
J gene: TRBJ1-4
CDR3 protein: CASSQQGRDRVSNEKLFF
CDR3 DNA: TGCGCCAGCAGTCAACAGGGCAGGGACAGGGTCTCTAATGAAAAACTGTTTTTT

D gene: .
V gene: TRBV19
clone size: many
J gene: TRBJ2-5
CDR3 protein: CASSTPKQGETQYF
CDR3 DNA: TGTGCCAGTAGTACCCCAAAACAGGGAGAGACCCAGTACTTC

D gene: .
V gene: TRBV3-1/TRBV3-2
clone size: few
J gene: TRBJ1-6
CDR3 protein: CASSQGRRDNSPLHF
CDR3 DNA: TGTGCCAGCAGCCAAGGGAGGAGGGATAATTCACCCCTCCACTTT

D gene: .
V gene: TRBV7-2
clone size: .
J gene: TRBJ2-7
CDR3 protein: CASSSSYGGAAAYEQYF
CDR3 DNA: TGTGCCAGCAGCTCATCCTACGGCGGGGCCGCCGCCTACGAGCAGTACTTC

D gene: TRBD1
V gene: TRBV19
clone size: .
J gene: TRBJ1-6
CDR3 protein: CASSMGTVNSPLHF
CDR3 DNA: TGTGCCAGTAGTATGGGGACAGTTAATTCACCCCTCCACTTT

D gene: .
V gene: TRBV9
clone size: .
J gene: TRBJ1-3
CDR3 protein: CASSVEQGDFGNTIYF
CDR3 DNA: TGTGCCAGCAGCGTAGAACAGGGTGATTTTGGAAACACCATATATTTT

D gene: .
V gene: TRBV5-1
clone size: .
J gene: TRBJ1-4
CDR3 protein: CASSLQDRNEKLFF
CDR3 DNA: TGCGCCAGCAGCTTACAGGACCGTAATGAAAAACTGTTTTTT

D gene: .
V gene: TRBV19
clone size: .
J gene: TRBJ1-2
CDR3 protein: CASSMLLGQGNYGYTF
CDR3 DNA: TGTGCCAGTAGTATGTTATTGGGGCAGGGGAACTATGGCTACACCTTC

D gene: .
V gene: TRBV2
clone size: .
J gene: TRBJ1-1
CDR3 protein: CASSAQGWLTEAFF
CDR3 DNA: TGTGCCAGCAGTGCTCAGGGATGGCTCACTGAAGCTTTCTTT

D gene: TRBD2
V gene: TRBV11-2
clone size: .
J gene: TRBJ2-7
CDR3 protein: CASSPIAGSYEQYF
CDR3 DNA: TGTGCCAGCAGCCCGATAGCGGGGTCCTACGAGCAGTACTTC

D gene: .
V gene: TRBV15
clone size: .
J gene: TRBJ1-5
CDR3 protein: CATSRDRGYQPQHF
CDR3 DNA: TGTGCCACCAGCAGAGATCGAGGTTATCAGCCCCAGCATTTT

D gene: TRBD1
V gene: TRBV6-1
clone size: .
J gene: TRBJ2-5
CDR3 protein: CASSERGTAETQYF
CDR3 DNA: TGTGCCAGCAGTGAAAGGGGGACAGCAGAGACCCAGTACTTC

D gene: .
V gene: TRBV12-3/TRBV12-4
clone size: .
J gene: TRBJ2-1
CDR3 protein: CASSFGTSYEQFF
CDR3 DNA: TGTGCCAGCAGTTTTGGCACTAGCTATGAGCAGTTCTTC

D gene: .
V gene: TRBV2
clone size: .
J gene: TRBJ2-5
CDR3 protein: CASTKRETQYF
CDR3 DNA: TGTGCCAGCACAAAGAGAGAGACCCAGTACTTC

D gene: .
V gene: TRBV4-2
clone size: .
J gene: TRBJ2-5
CDR3 protein: CASSQGGEETQYF
CDR3 DNA: TGTGCCAGCAGCCAAGGTGGAGAAGAGACCCAGTACTTC

D gene: TRBD1
V gene: TRBV4-2
clone size: .
J gene: TRBJ1-4
CDR3 protein: CASATGGANEKLFF
CDR3 DNA: TGTGCCAGCGCTACAGGGGGCGCAAATGAAAAACTGTTTTTT

D gene: .
V gene: TRBV6-5
clone size: few
J gene: TRBJ1-2
CDR3 protein: CASSQPGLSGDGYTF
CDR3 DNA: TGTGCCAGCAGTCAGCCGGGACTCTCGGGAGATGGCTACACCTTC

D gene: .
V gene: TRBV12-5
clone size: .
J gene: TRBJ2-3
CDR3 protein: CASGLVRGGYPTDTQYF
CDR3 DNA: TGTGCTAGTGGTTTGGTACGCGGGGGCTACCCCACAGATACGCAGTATTTT

D gene: TRBD2
V gene: TRBV5-1
clone size: .
J gene: TRBJ2-7
CDR3 protein: CASSLVSSGVYEQYF
CDR3 DNA: TGCGCCAGCAGCTTGGTTTCTAGCGGGGTGTACGAGCAGTACTTC